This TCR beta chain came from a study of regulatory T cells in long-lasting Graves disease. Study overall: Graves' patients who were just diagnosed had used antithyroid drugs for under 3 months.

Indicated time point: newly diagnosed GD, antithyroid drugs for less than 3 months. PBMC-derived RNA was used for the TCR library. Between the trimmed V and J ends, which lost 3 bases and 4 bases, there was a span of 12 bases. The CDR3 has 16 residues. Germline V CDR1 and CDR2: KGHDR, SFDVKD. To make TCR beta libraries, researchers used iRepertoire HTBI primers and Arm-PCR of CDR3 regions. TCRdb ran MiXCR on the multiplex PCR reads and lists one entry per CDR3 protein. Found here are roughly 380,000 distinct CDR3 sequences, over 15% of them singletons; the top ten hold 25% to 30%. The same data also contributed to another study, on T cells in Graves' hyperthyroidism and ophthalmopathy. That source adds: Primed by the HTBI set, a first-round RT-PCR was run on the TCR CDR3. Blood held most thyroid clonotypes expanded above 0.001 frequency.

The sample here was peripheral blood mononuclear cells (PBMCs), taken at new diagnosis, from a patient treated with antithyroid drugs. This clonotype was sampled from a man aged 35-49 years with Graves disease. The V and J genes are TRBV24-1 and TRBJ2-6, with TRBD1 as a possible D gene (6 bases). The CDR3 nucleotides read TGTGCCACCAGTGATCCAGGGGTTTCCGGGGCCAACGTCCTGACTTTC. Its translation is CATSDPGVSGANVLTF.